Following are 4 T cell receptor beta chains from one sample sequenced in a study of shared clonotypes between healthy human individuals. TCRdb's table, derived via immunoSEQ multiplex PCR, lists solely in-frame clones and lacks some. The repertoire holds about 2,100,000 clones, with 90% to 95% as singletons. CD8 cells classed as naive were CD45RO-negative and positively selected for CCR7, excluding terminally differentiated effector memory CD45RA+ cells. The source material was naive CD8+ T cells from PBMCs. The receptors originated from a man aged 18 to 29 in good health. Some clones in this sample may be carry-over from other donors' samples.

This clone was detected once. V and J are TRBV6-5 and TRBJ2-3, with TRBD2 matching 12 bases. From germline, CDR1 is MNHEY and CDR2 SVGAGI. J gave up 7 bases and V 4 bases, and 3 bases lay outside the gene matches. The CDR3 sequence is 14 residues long. The CDR3 DNA is TGTGCCAGCAGTTCTGGACTAGCGGGGAATACGCAGTATTTT. Translating gives CASSSGLAGNTQYF.

Remarks on this clone: Distinct nucleotide sequences in the sample also encode this CDR3. Here the CDR3 reads CASSYSGSYEQYF. The CDR3 DNA sequence: TGTGCCAGCAGTTACTCGGGCAGTTACGAGCAGTACTTC. The chain couples TRBV6-5 to TRBJ2-7; D is undetermined. Germline lookup yields CDR1 MNHEY and CDR2 SVGAGI. The CDR3 totals 13 residues. The germline V and J ends were trimmed by 0 bases and 4 bases, with 7 bases remaining between them.

In DNA, the CDR3 is TGTGCCAGTAGTATAGTAAGGGACAGGTCGTCTAGCTACACCTTC. Amino acids: CASSIVRDRSSSYTF. This sequence joins TRBV19 and TRBJ1-2; 8 bases fit TRBD1. The CDR3 runs 15 residues. In germline, CDR1 is LNHDA, CDR2 SQIVND (reference sequence). J was trimmed by 9 bases and V by 1 base; bases with no gene match: 10.

V gene TRBV28 combines with J gene TRBJ2-2; 14 bases map to TRBD2. CDR3 length: 19 residues. V was pared by 5 bases and J by 7 bases, with 15 bases of the junction left unmatched. From germline, CDR1 is MDHEN and CDR2 SYDVKM. The CDR3 spells CASSTPSGLAGDHGGELFF. The CDR3 bases are TGTGCCAGCAGTACACCCTCGGGACTAGCGGGAGATCATGGCGGGGAGCTGTTTTTT. Full variable domain (remainder filled in from reference TRBV28 and TRBJ2-2): DVKVTQSSRYLVKRTGEKVFLECVQDMDHENMFWYRQDPGLGLRLIYFSYDVKMKEKGDIPEGYSVSREKKERFSLILESASTNQTSMYLCASSTPSGLAGDHGGELFFGEGSRLTVL.